Below are 12 T cell receptor beta chains sequenced from a single sample in a study of T cells in Graves' hyperthyroidism and ophthalmopathy. Regions amplified from RNA transcripts were the TCR beta CDR3 regions. The HTBI set primed first-round TCR CDR3 RT-PCR. MiXCR, run by TCRdb on the multiplex PCR reads, gives a single entry per CDR3 protein. The sample includes over 700,000 distinct CDR3 sequences, around 39% of them seen just once. Sequenced input: blood. Every receptor here comes from a man aged 18-30 years with Graves' hyperthyroidism.

This clonotype was detected ten times or more. The chain has TRBV19 and TRBJ2-7, with 8 bases matching TRBD2. The ends lost 4 bases at V and 5 bases at J; junction bases unmatched: 4. Per the germline V gene, CDR1 is LNHDA and CDR2 is SQIVND (reference sequence). The CDR3 totals 13 residues. The CDR3, as DNA: TGTGCCAGTAGTAGTGAAGCGGGAGACGAGCAGTACTTC. It is translated as CASSSEAGDEQYF.

This clonotype was detected many times. The chain couples TRBV7-2 to TRBJ1-2; the D gene is possibly TRBD1 (5 bases). The germline V gene has CDR1 SGHTA and CDR2 FQGNSA. The CDR3 has 14 residues. V dropped 1 base and J dropped 7 bases, with 13 bases sitting between them. This chain's CDR3 is CASSLENGGAGYTF. Written as DNA, the CDR3 is TGTGCCAGCAGCTTAGAAAACGGGGGTGCTGGCTACACCTTC.

This clonotype was counted ten times or more. The CDR3: CSAPDSTGNTIYF. In nucleotides, the CDR3 is TGCAGCGCCCCAGACAGTACTGGAAACACCATATATTTT. The rearrangement joins TRBV29-1 to TRBJ1-3; TRBD1 might be the D (5 bases). This CDR3 is 13 amino acids long. Trimming pared 7 bases from V and 2 bases from J, leaving 12 bases between. The germline CDR1 and CDR2 sequences are SQVTM and ANQGSEA.

This clonotype has more than one count but fewer than ten. The rearrangement links TRBV20-1 to TRBJ1-5; D is possibly TRBD1 (5 bases). This CDR3 has 14 residues. The germline CDR1 and CDR2 sequences are DFQATT and SNEGSKA (reference sequence). V shed 5 bases and J shed 4 bases, with 15 bases lying between them. DNA of the CDR3: TGCAGTGCTCGAGGGGACTCCCCGAATCAGCCCCAGCATTTT. Translating gives CSARGDSPNQPQHF.

This clonotype was observed a handful of times. This rearrangement joins TRBV2 to TRBJ2-7, with a weak D call TRBD1 (6 bases). Trimming took 7 bases from V and 8 from J, leaving 15 bases between them. The CDR3 runs to 12 residues. Germline V gene data show CDR1 as SNHLY and CDR2 as FYNNEI. CDR3 in amino acids: CASMGALDKQYF. CDR3 sequence (DNA): TGTGCCAGCATGGGGGCACTGGACAAGCAGTACTTC.

This chain joins TRBV6-1 and TRBJ2-5; D is unresolved. Germline V lookup: CDR1 MNHNS, CDR2 SASEGT. The CDR3 covers 13 residues. Trimming pared 6 bases from V and 3 bases from J, leaving 11 bases between. The CDR3 here is CASRPLLEETQYF. The CDR3 nucleotides read TGTGCCAGCAGACCCCTCCTGGAAGAGACCCAGTACTTC.

Worth noting for this clonotype: One junction end does not reproduce the germline sequence, and a read error may be involved. This chain links TRBV19 with TRBJ1-1; D is uncertain. Germline CDR1 is LNHDA and CDR2 is SQIVND (reference sequence). This CDR3 has 11 residues. CDR3 amino acids: CASSLNTEASF. The CDR3 DNA sequence: TGTGCCAGTAGTCTGAACACTGAAGCTTCCTTT.

The J gene is TRBJ1-1, the V gene TRBV19; perhaps TRBD1 as D (6 bases). CDR1 is LNHDA, CDR2 SQIVND, per germline (reference sequence). The CDR3 contains 13 residues. With 5 bases removed from V and 7 bases from J, the gap between germline ends came to 14 bases. The CDR3 region has the DNA TGTGCCAGTAGTGGAGGGGGAGGCGGTGAAGCTTTCTTT. It is translated as CASSGGGGGEAFF.

This clonotype occurred many times. This chain links TRBV10-3 with TRBJ1-1; D not certain. From germline, CDR1 is ENHRY and CDR2 SYGVKD. CDR3 length: 16 amino acids. Trimming shortened V by 5 bases and J by 4 bases, and 20 bases separated the two germline ends. CDR3 sequence: CAISQIYTTVGTEAFF. DNA of the CDR3: TGTGCCATCAGTCAAATTTATACGACGGTCGGCACTGAAGCTTTCTTT.

The sample holds many counts of this clonotype. The chain is built from TRBV4-2 and TRBJ2-5; D unclear. CDR1 and CDR2 (germline): LGHNA, YNFKEQ. Trimming cost V 1 base and J 6 bases, with 6 bases left between them. The length of the CDR3 is 12 residues. Here the CDR3 reads CASSQGGKTQYF. CDR3 DNA: TGTGCCAGCAGCCAAGGGGGTAAGACCCAGTACTTC.

The chain is built from TRBV7-6 and TRBJ2-7; the D gene is possibly TRBD2 (6 bases). Between the trimmed V and J ends, which lost 7 bases and 5 bases, there was a span of 15 bases. Germline lookup yields CDR1 SGHVS and CDR2 FNYEAQ. This CDR3 spans 13 amino acids. The CDR3 nucleotides are TGTGCCAGCAAACCAAGTACGGGGGACGAGCAGTACTTC. Its protein is CASKPSTGDEQYF.

The chain combines TRBV12-5 with TRBJ2-7, with a weak D call TRBD2 (5 bases). CDR3 length equals 13 residues. Germline V gene lookup returns CDR1 LGHNT and CDR2 FRNRAP. Trimming took off 0 bases at V and 7 bases at J, with 10 bases between the two ends. This chain's CDR3 is CASGLVGRREQYF. In nucleotides, the CDR3 is TGTGCTAGTGGTTTGGTTGGTCGGAGGGAGCAGTACTTC.